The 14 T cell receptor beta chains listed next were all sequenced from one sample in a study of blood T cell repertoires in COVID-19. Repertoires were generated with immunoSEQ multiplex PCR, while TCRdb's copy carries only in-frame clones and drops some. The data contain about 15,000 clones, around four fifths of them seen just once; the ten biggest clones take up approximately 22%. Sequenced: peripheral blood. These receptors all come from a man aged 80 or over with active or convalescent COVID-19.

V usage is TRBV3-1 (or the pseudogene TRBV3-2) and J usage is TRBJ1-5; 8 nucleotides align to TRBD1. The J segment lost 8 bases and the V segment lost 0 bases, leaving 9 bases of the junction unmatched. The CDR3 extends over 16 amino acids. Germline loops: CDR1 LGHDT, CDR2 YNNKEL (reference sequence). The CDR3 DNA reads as TGTGCCAGCAGCCAAGATCAGAGACAGGGGTTGGAGCCCCAGCATTTT. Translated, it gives CASSQDQRQGLEPQHF.

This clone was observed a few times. DNA for the CDR3: TGTGCCAGCAGCTCGGGACAGGGGAATAATTCACCCCTCCACTTT. It is translated as CASSSGQGNNSPLHF. V and J are TRBV7-9 and TRBJ1-6; TRBD1 aligns across 10 bases. The CDR3 has 15 amino acids. With 4 bases clipped from V and 5 bases from J, the junction kept 2 bases outside the gene matches. The germline CDR1 and CDR2 sequences are SEHNR and FQNEAQ (reference sequence).

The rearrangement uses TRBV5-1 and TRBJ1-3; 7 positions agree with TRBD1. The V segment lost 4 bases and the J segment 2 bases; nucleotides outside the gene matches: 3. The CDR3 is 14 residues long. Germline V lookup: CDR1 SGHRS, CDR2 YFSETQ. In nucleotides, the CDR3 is TGCGCCAGCAGCGCCGGGACAGCTGGAAACACCATATATTTT. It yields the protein CASSAGTAGNTIYF. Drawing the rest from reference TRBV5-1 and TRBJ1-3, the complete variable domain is KAGVTQTPRYLIKTRGQQVTLSCSPISGHRSVSWYQQTPGQGLQFLFEYFSETQRNKGNFPGRFSGRQFSNSRSEMNVSTLELGDSALYLCASSAGTAGNTIYFGEGSWLTVV.

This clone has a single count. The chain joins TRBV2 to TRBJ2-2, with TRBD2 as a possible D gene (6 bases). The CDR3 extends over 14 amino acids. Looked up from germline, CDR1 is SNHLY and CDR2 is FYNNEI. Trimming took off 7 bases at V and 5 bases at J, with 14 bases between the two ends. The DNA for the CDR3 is TGTGCCAGCAAGGGGCGGGGAGATACCGGGGAGCTGTTTTTT. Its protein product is CASKGRGDTGELFF.

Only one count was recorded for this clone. For the CDR3, the DNA is TGTGCCAGTAGTATAGTCGGACAGGGGGGCTACACCTTC. It is translated as CASSIVGQGGYTF. The chain couples TRBV19 to TRBJ1-2; 9 nucleotides agree with TRBD1. Losses at the gene ends were 1 base for V and 8 bases for J; bases not matched to a gene: 2. This CDR3 is built from 13 residues. From germline, CDR1 is LNHDA and CDR2 SQIVND (reference sequence).

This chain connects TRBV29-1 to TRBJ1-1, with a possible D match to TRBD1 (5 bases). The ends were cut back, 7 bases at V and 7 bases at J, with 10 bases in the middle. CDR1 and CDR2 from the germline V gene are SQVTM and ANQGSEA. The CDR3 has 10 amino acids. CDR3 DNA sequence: TGCAGCGGCGAGACAGATGAAGCTTTCTTT. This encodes CSGETDEAFF.

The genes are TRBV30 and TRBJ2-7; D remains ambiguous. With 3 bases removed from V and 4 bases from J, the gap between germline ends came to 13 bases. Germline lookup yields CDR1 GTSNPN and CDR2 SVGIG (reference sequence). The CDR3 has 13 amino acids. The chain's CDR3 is CAWSPSWAYEQYF. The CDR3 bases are TGTGCCTGGAGCCCCAGCTGGGCTTACGAGCAGTACTTC.

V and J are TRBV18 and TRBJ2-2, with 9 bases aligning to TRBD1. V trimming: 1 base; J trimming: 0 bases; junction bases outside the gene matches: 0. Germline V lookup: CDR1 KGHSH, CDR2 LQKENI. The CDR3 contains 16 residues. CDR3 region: CASSPRDRANTGELFF. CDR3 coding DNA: TGTGCCAGCTCACCACGGGACAGGGCGAACACCGGGGAGCTGTTTTTT.

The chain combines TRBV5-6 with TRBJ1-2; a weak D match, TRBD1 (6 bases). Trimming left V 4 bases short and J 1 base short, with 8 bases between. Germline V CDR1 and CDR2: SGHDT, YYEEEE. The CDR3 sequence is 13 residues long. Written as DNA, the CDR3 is TGTGCCAGCAGCAAACAGGGTAACTATGGCTACACCTTC. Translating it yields CASSKQGNYGYTF. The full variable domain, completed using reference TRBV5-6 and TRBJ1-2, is DAGVTQSPTHLIKTRGQQVTLRCSPKSGHDTVSWYQQALGQGPQFIFQYYEEEERQRGNFPDRFSGHQFPNYSSELNVNALLLGDSALYLCASSKQGNYGYTFGSGTRLTVV.

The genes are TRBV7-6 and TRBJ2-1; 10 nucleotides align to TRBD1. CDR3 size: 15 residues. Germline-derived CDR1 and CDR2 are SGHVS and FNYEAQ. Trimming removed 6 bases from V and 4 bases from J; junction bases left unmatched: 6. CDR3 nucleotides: TGTGCCAGCAGTGCGTCGGGACAGGGGTACAATGAGCAGTTCTTC. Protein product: CASSASGQGYNEQFF.

CDR3 protein: CASSARVAQETQYF. The DNA of the CDR3 is TGTGCCAGCAGTGCGCGCGTCGCCCAAGAGACCCAGTACTTC. The V gene is TRBV2, the J gene TRBJ2-5; D is ambiguous. Trimming shortened V by 4 bases and J by 1 base, and 10 bases separated the two germline ends. Germline V gives CDR1 SNHLY, CDR2 FYNNEI. This CDR3 has 14 residues.

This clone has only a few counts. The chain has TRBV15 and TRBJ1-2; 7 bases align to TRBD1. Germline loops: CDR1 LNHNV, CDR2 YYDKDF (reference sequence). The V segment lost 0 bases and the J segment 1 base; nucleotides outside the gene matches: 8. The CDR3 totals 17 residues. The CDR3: CATSREGTELINYGYTF. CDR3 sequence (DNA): TGTGCCACCAGCAGAGAAGGGACAGAGTTAATTAACTATGGCTACACCTTC.

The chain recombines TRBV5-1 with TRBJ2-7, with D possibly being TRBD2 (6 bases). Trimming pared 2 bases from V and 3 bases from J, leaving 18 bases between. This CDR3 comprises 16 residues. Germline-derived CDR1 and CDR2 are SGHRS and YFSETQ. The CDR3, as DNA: TGCGCCAGCAGCTTCGGCCTTCCACGGGGGATCTACGAGCAGTACTTC. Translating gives CASSFGLPRGIYEQYF.

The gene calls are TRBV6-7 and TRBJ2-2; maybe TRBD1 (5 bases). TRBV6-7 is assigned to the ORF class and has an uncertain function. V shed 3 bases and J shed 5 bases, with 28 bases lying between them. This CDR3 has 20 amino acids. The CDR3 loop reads CASSYPGKNGPRQGTGELFF. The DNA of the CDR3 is TGTGCCAGCAGTTATCCTGGTAAGAACGGTCCCCGCCAGGGTACCGGGGAGCTGTTTTTT.